The 12 T cell receptor beta chains presented below share a single source sample, sequenced in a study of blood T cell repertoires in COVID-19. Data came from immunoSEQ multiplex PCR; TCRdb stores just in-frame clones and leaves some out. Among about 190,000 clones listed, around 80% were seen once. The material sequenced was PBMCs or T cells enriched from blood (not recorded which). The receptors stem from a woman aged 50 to 65 with acute COVID-19.

The chain employs TRBV2 and TRBJ1-1; possible D gene TRBD1, 6 bases. V was clipped by 4 bases and J by 6 bases, with 9 bases between them. This CDR3 is 12 amino acids long. Germline CDR1 SNHLY, CDR2 FYNNEI. CDR3 sequence reads: CASSAGGPEAFF. The CDR3, as DNA: TGTGCCAGCAGTGCGGGGGGGCCTGAAGCTTTCTTT.

This clone was observed a few times. V and J are TRBV7-9 and TRBJ2-5; maybe TRBD2 (6 bases). CDR3 length: 12 residues. V was shortened by 4 bases and J by 4 bases, with 7 bases between the two germline ends. CDR1 is SEHNR, CDR2 FQNEAQ, per germline (reference sequence). The CDR3 DNA is TGTGCCAGCAGCTCGGGGGTAGAGACCCAGTACTTC. It encodes CASSSGVETQYF.

The chain combines TRBV28 with TRBJ1-5; unclear D gene. The CDR3 extends over 15 amino acids. Between the trimmed V and J ends, which lost 11 bases and 11 bases, there was a span of 28 bases. Per the germline V gene, CDR1 is MDHEN and CDR2 is SYDVKM. As DNA, the CDR3 is TGTGCCTCATGCTACGGAGCCACGCCAATCACGACCCAGCATTTT. As protein: CASCYGATPITTQHF.

This sequence joins TRBV6-5 and TRBJ1-2; D is possibly TRBD1 (5 bases). Trimming stripped 7 bases from V and 0 bases from J, with 15 bases between. CDR3 length: 15 amino acids. Germline V gives CDR1 MNHEY, CDR2 SVGAGI. The CDR3 reads CASNRRRETNYGYTF. In DNA form, the CDR3 reads TGTGCCAGCAATCGACGCAGGGAAACTAACTATGGCTACACCTTC.

This clone was detected once. This chain uses TRBV28 with TRBJ2-2, with no clear D. This CDR3 is built from 14 residues. The germline V gene encodes CDR1 MDHEN and CDR2 SYDVKM. V was pared by 3 bases and J by 3 bases, with 8 bases between. The CDR3 nucleotides read TGTGCCAGCAGTTTCTCGGGTGACACCGGGGAGCTGTTTTTT. Translating it yields CASSFSGDTGELFF.

V usage is TRBV5-6 and J usage is TRBJ2-1, with 7 bases fitting TRBD2. Trimming cost V 10 bases and J 2 bases; bases outside gene matches: 12. CDR1 SGHDT and CDR2 YYEEEE come from the germline V gene. The CDR3 loop spans 15 amino acids. The CDR3 DNA sequence: TGTGCCTTCTCTGTAGCGGGTCCTGCCTACAATGAGCAGTTCTTC. Translated: CAFSVAGPAYNEQFF.

Of note for this clone: Other DNA sequences in this specimen translate into the identical CDR3. V usage is TRBV4-3 and J usage is TRBJ1-2; TRBD1 matches 8 bases. V was clipped by 0 bases and J by 2 bases; unmatched bases: 5. Germline CDR1 is LGHNA and CDR2 is YSLEER. The CDR3 length is 16 residues. The CDR3 sequence: CASSQEYRGSNYGYTF. CDR3 sequence (DNA): TGCGCCAGCAGCCAAGAGTACAGGGGGTCAAACTATGGCTACACCTTC.

The V gene is TRBV2, the J gene TRBJ1-2; D gene uncertain. The V and J ends lost 4 bases and 0 bases respectively, with 9 bases between them. CDR3 size: 14 residues. Germline CDR1 is SNHLY and CDR2 is FYNNEI. The CDR3 protein is CASSGSGSNYGYTF. The CDR3 nucleotides read TGTGCCAGCAGTGGCTCAGGATCTAACTATGGCTACACCTTC.

The chain uses TRBV30 and TRBJ1-4; no clear D. Trimming pared 2 bases from V and 7 bases from J, leaving 11 bases between. The V gene's germline CDR1 is GTSNPN and CDR2 SVGIG (reference sequence). This CDR3 has 13 amino acids. The CDR3 region has the DNA TGTGCCTGGAGTAAGGGAGAGGGTGAAAAACTGTTTTTT. This sequence encodes CAWSKGEGEKLFF.

This chain links TRBV7-2 with TRBJ1-4, with a tentative D call TRBD1 (6 bases). The V gene lost 3 bases and the J gene lost 8 bases, with 10 bases spanning the gap. This CDR3 is built from 13 residues. Germline CDR1 is SGHTA and CDR2 is FQGNSA. CDR3 amino acids: CASSFWTDEKLFF. The CDR3 DNA reads TGTGCCAGCAGCTTTTGGACAGACGAAAAACTGTTTTTT.

The chain has TRBV6-5 and TRBJ1-5, with D hard to call. V shed 7 bases and J shed 4 bases, with 17 bases lying between them. The germline gives CDR1 MNHEY, CDR2 SVGAGI. The CDR3 consists of 15 residues. This CDR3 is CASTHLGEVNQPQHF. The CDR3 coding sequence is TGTGCCAGCACCCATCTCGGTGAGGTAAATCAGCCCCAGCATTTT.

CDR3 protein: CASSIYRSEAFF. Here the CDR3 DNA reads TGTGCCAGTAGTATCTACCGGAGTGAAGCTTTCTTT. V usage is TRBV19 and J usage is TRBJ1-1, with unresolved D. This CDR3 spans 12 amino acids. V was clipped by 3 bases and J by 7 bases, with 9 bases between them. CDR1 and CDR2 (germline): LNHDA, SQIVND (reference sequence).